These 22 T cell receptor beta chains originate from one sample sequenced in a study of shared clonotypes between healthy human individuals. The naive CD8 population came from CD45RO-negative cells selected for CCR7, without terminally differentiated effector memory CD45RA+ cells. The protocol was immunoSEQ multiplex PCR, while the TCRdb copy is restricted to in-frame clones and leaves out a portion. The table lists 800,000 to 950,000 clones, about 97% of them singletons. The sample was naive CD8+ T cells sorted from blood. Receptor source: a man aged 25 to 40 in good health.

This clone was found a few times. One end of the junction does not line up with germline, which may come from a read error. This rearrangement joins TRBV9 to TRBJ1-5; unclear D gene. Looked up from germline, CDR1 is SGDLS and CDR2 is YYNGEE. The CDR3 is 14 amino acids. CDR3 in amino acids: CASRVVVMNQPQHF. CDR3 bases: TGTGCCAGCAGGGTAGTGGTTATGAATCAGCCCCAGCATTTT.

The chain combines TRBV2 with TRBJ2-3; TRBD1 agrees at 8 bases. The CDR3 sequence is 15 residues long. Germline lookup yields CDR1 SNHLY and CDR2 FYNNEI. With V trimmed by 6 bases and J by 2 bases, 7 bases remained unmatched. CDR3 sequence reads: CASSGGQGTTDTQYF. The CDR3 DNA follows: TGTGCCAGCAGCGGTGGACAGGGAACCACAGATACGCAGTATTTT.

The chain links TRBV7-9 to TRBJ2-1, with 7 bases matching TRBD2. The CDR3 consists of 15 residues. Germline values: CDR1 SEHNR, CDR2 FQNEAQ (reference sequence). The trim removed 6 bases at V and 5 bases at J, leaving 10 bases unmatched. The CDR3, as DNA: TGTGCCAGCAGACCGAACGGACTAGGCAACAATGAGCAGTTCTTC. It codes for CASRPNGLGNNEQFF. Combining the CDR3 with reference TRBV7-9 and TRBJ2-1 gives the whole variable domain DTGVSQNPRHKITKRGQNVTFRCDPISEHNRLYWYRQTLGQGPEFLTYFQNEAQLEKSRLLSDRFSAERPKGSFSTLEIQRTEQGDSAMYLCASRPNGLGNNEQFFGPGTRLTVL.

The chain links TRBV12-2 to TRBJ2-1; the D call in the table, TRBD1, was not verified against the DNA. TRBV12-2 is listed as a pseudogene. This CDR3 has 17 amino acids. The DNA for the CDR3 is TGTGCAAGTCGCTTAGAAGAAGGACAGGGTCGGTGGGATGAGCAGCTCTTC. Translation gives CASRLEEGQGRWDEQLF.

The chain combines TRBV6-1 with TRBJ1-5; tentatively, D is TRBD1 (6 bases). This CDR3 has 15 amino acids. The V gene lost 4 bases and the J gene lost 1 base, with 11 bases spanning the gap. Germline V lookup: CDR1 MNHNS, CDR2 SASEGT. CDR3 amino acids: CASSADRGSNQPQHF. In nucleotides, the CDR3 is TGTGCCAGCAGTGCGGACAGAGGCAGCAATCAGCCCCAGCATTTT.

As regards this clone: In the same sample, other DNA sequences code for this CDR3. The genes are TRBV2 and TRBJ2-7; 9 nucleotides align to TRBD1. From germline, CDR1 is SNHLY and CDR2 FYNNEI. Germline trimming cut 8 bases from V and 4 bases from J; bases unmatched to any gene: 3. This CDR3 region has 12 residues. CDR3 bases: TGTGCCAGCCGGGACAGGGCGTACGAGCAGTACTTC. Protein: CASRDRAYEQYF.

The rearrangement joins TRBV7-2 to TRBJ2-5; weak D call: TRBD2 (6 bases). V lost 1 base and J lost 5, with 14 bases in between. Germline assignment: CDR1 SGHTA and CDR2 FQGNSA. The length of the CDR3 is 15 residues. CDR3 region: CASSLVILGGETQYF. CDR3 DNA sequence: TGTGCCAGCAGCTTAGTGATACTCGGGGGTGAGACCCAGTACTTC.

V is TRBV4-1 and J is TRBJ2-7, with D perhaps assigned TRBD1 or TRBD2 (5 bases each). Per germline, CDR1 MGHRA and CDR2 YSYEKL. The CDR3 runs 17 residues. Between the trimmed V and J ends, which lost 0 bases and 4 bases, there was a span of 19 bases. The CDR3 DNA is TGCGCCAGCAGCCAAGATCCCCCGGGGCTAGCCCATTACGAGCAGTACTTC. This encodes CASSQDPPGLAHYEQYF.

The V call is TRBV7-6, the J call TRBJ2-6; the D call may be TRBD1 or TRBD2 (5 bases each). The CDR3 has 19 residues. Trimming removed 3 bases at V and 0 bases at J, with 18 bases between. Germline lookup yields CDR1 SGHVS and CDR2 FNYEAQ. CDR3 sequence: CASSFTARDVSSGANVLTF. In DNA form, the CDR3 reads TGTGCCAGCAGCTTTACAGCCCGGGACGTAAGCTCTGGGGCCAACGTCCTGACTTTC.

The chain joins TRBV28 to TRBJ2-1; 8 nucleotides line up with TRBD2. The CDR3 sequence is 15 residues long. Losses at the gene ends were 2 bases for V and 6 bases for J; bases not matched to a gene: 6. Germline-derived CDR1 and CDR2 are MDHEN and SYDVKM. CDR3 region: CASSLRGSGINEQFF. The CDR3 DNA follows: TGTGCCAGCAGTTTACGAGGTAGCGGGATCAATGAGCAGTTCTTC.

This chain connects TRBV10-3 to TRBJ2-7; D gene ambiguous. CDR1 and CDR2 from the germline V gene are ENHRY and SYGVKD. The CDR3 runs to 14 residues. V was cut by 3 bases and J by 3 bases, with 12 bases left in between. CDR3 amino acids: CAISETPGNYEQYF. As DNA, the CDR3 is TGTGCCATCAGTGAAACCCCAGGTAACTACGAGCAGTACTTC.

As concerns this clone: Additional DNA sequences in this sample encode the identical CDR3. V usage is TRBV6-5 and J usage is TRBJ2-5; D is perhaps TRBD2 (7 bases). Between the trimmed V and J ends, which lost 2 bases and 4 bases, there was a span of 11 bases. In germline, CDR1 is MNHEY, CDR2 SVGAGI. The CDR3 is 14 residues long. CDR3 in DNA: TGTGCCAGCAGTTACGGGGGGGCCGGAGAGACCCAGTACTTC. Amino acids: CASSYGGAGETQYF.

The chain is built from TRBV27 and TRBJ1-2; 8 bases fit TRBD1. J was trimmed by 7 bases and V by 2 bases; bases with no gene match: 3. This CDR3 is 13 amino acids long. Germline values: CDR1 MNHEY, CDR2 SMNVEV (reference sequence). The CDR3 region has the DNA TGTGCCAGCAGTTTACAGGGGGCGGGTGGCTACACCTTC. This sequence encodes CASSLQGAGGYTF.

The chain couples TRBV9 to TRBJ2-1; no definite D call. This CDR3 spans 12 amino acids. Germline V lookup: CDR1 SGDLS, CDR2 YYNGEE. V was clipped by 0 bases and J by 8 bases, with 6 bases between them. The CDR3 is CASSVVDDEQFF. DNA of the CDR3: TGTGCCAGCAGCGTAGTCGACGATGAGCAGTTCTTC.

The rearrangement uses TRBV14 and TRBJ2-6; D is uncertain. Trimming pared 5 bases from V and 0 bases from J, leaving 8 bases between. Germline CDR1 SGHDN, CDR2 FVKESK. CDR3 length equals 15 residues. Here the CDR3 reads CASSVMSSGANVLTF. Here the CDR3 DNA reads TGTGCCAGCAGCGTTATGAGCTCTGGGGCCAACGTCCTGACTTTC.

The rearrangement joins TRBV13 to TRBJ2-7, with TRBD1 as a possible D gene (7 bases). The CDR3 runs 16 residues. The V end was cut by 5 bases, the J end by 3 bases, with 20 bases between. Germline V gene sequence: CDR1 PRHDT, CDR2 FYEKMQ (reference sequence). The chain's CDR3 is CASSSRGATRSYEQYF. The CDR3 bases are TGTGCCAGCAGCAGCAGGGGGGCCACTAGAAGCTACGAGCAGTACTTC.

The genes are TRBV29-1 and TRBJ1-2; D is uncertain. V dropped 3 bases and J dropped 4 bases, with 9 bases sitting between them. This CDR3 has 12 residues. Per the germline V gene, CDR1 is SQVTM and CDR2 is ANQGSEA. The CDR3 bases are TGCAGCGTTGAGTCGCGGAGCTATGGCTACACCTTC. Translating it yields CSVESRSYGYTF.

The chain couples TRBV28 to TRBJ1-5, with TRBD1 as a possible D gene (5 bases). Trimming took off 5 bases at V and 6 bases at J, with 20 bases between the two ends. The CDR3 is 16 residues long. Germline CDR1 reads MDHEN; CDR2 reads SYDVKM. CDR3 sequence reads: CASSPLATQGGQPQHF. The CDR3 nucleotides read TGTGCCAGCAGTCCCCTAGCCACCCAGGGAGGTCAGCCCCAGCATTTT.

J is TRBJ2-5 and V is TRBV7-9; D not certain. There are 13 residues in the CDR3. Trimming took 5 bases from V and 2 from J, leaving 9 bases between them. Germline V gene data show CDR1 as SEHNR and CDR2 as FQNEAQ (reference sequence). The CDR3 loop reads CASSHQRQETQYF. CDR3 nucleotide sequence: TGTGCCAGCAGCCACCAGAGACAAGAGACCCAGTACTTC.

The chain combines TRBV14 with TRBJ2-7; D is tentatively TRBD1 or TRBD2 (6 bases each). Trimming took 1 base from V and 3 from J, leaving 19 bases between them. The length of the CDR3 is 17 residues. Germline values: CDR1 SGHDN, CDR2 FVKESK. CDR3 bases: TGTGCCAGCAGCCAAGGACTAGGGGGTTTGGGAATCTACGAGCAGTACTTC. Protein product: CASSQGLGGLGIYEQYF.

The rearrangement links TRBV29-1 to TRBJ2-7; 8 nucleotides match TRBD1. Germline V lookup: CDR1 SQVTM, CDR2 ANQGSEA. J gave up 3 bases and V 6 bases, and 7 bases lay outside the gene matches. This CDR3 is 13 amino acids long. The CDR3 bases are TGCAGCGTGGAGGACAGGGATGACTACGAGCAGTACTTC. It is translated as CSVEDRDDYEQYF.

This clone has more than one count but fewer than ten. V usage is TRBV5-6 and J usage is TRBJ2-5, with 9 bases identical to TRBD2. V trimming: 2 bases; J trimming: 3 bases; junction bases outside the gene matches: 8. CDR3 length: 16 amino acids. Germline V gene sequence: CDR1 SGHDT, CDR2 YYEEEE. The CDR3: CASSLNSGSLEETQYF. The CDR3 nucleotides read TGTGCCAGCAGCTTAAATAGCGGGAGCCTGGAAGAGACCCAGTACTTC.